The T cell receptor (beta chain) described here comes from a study of beta chain features in type 1 diabetes. CDR1 is SGHRS and CDR2 is YFSETQ in the germline V gene. V trimming: 2 bases; J trimming: 4 bases; junction bases outside the gene matches: 11. The CDR3 extends over 16 amino acids. Reverse transcribing all isolated RNA meant expressed TCRB transcripts were sequenced. The data were produced by immunoSEQ multiplex PCR, yet TCRdb's version contains in-frame clones alone and is incomplete. The repertoire consists of 500,000 to 700,000 clones, with 15% to 19% occurring once and the leading ten covering around 0.095%. A few counts support this clone. Heparinised blood was drawn once per donor, averaging roughly 120 mL.

The chain is built from TRBV5-1 and TRBJ2-7, with TRBD2 identical over 8 bases. The TCR comes from a man aged 18 to 30 in good health. Source material: naive CD4+ T cells from blood. The CDR3 DNA is TGCGCCAGCAGCTTAAGTACAAGCGGGAGTTCTTACGAGCAGTACTTC. Translating gives CASSLSTSGSSYEQYF. The variable domain in full, with the rest retrieved from reference TRBV5-1 and TRBJ2-7, is KAGVTQTPRYLIKTRGQQVTLSCSPISGHRSVSWYQQTPGQGLQFLFEYFSETQRNKGNFPGRFSGRQFSNSRSEMNVSTLELGDSALYLCASSLSTSGSSYEQYFGPGTRLTVT.